A single sample is the source of the 10 T cell receptor beta chains below, sequenced in a study of T cells in Graves' hyperthyroidism and ophthalmopathy. RNA transcripts served as the template for amplifying TCR beta CDR3 regions. The primer set for the first-round RT-PCR of the TCR CDR3 was HTBI. TCRdb redid the calling of the multiplex PCR reads with MiXCR, one entry per CDR3 protein. Of hundreds of thousands of distinct CDR3 sequences listed, approximately 14% are singletons. The sample taken for sequencing was blood. The receptor set was obtained from a woman aged 18-29 years with Graves' hyperthyroidism.

The rearrangement joins TRBV5-8 to TRBJ1-3, with a weak D call TRBD1 (5 bases). CDR1 SGHTS and CDR2 YDEGEE come from the germline V gene. The CDR3 extends over 15 amino acids. Between the trimmed V and J ends, which lost 3 bases and 0 bases, there was a span of 10 bases. CDR3 in DNA: TGTGCCAGCAGCTCGGAGGGGTTCTCTGGAAACACCATATATTTT. It is translated as CASSSEGFSGNTIYF.

This clonotype has a count of ten or more. The rearrangement uses TRBV2 and TRBJ2-1; TRBD2 is a possible D gene (6 bases). The CDR3 runs 14 residues. Germline values: CDR1 SNHLY, CDR2 FYNNEI. The germline V and J ends were trimmed by 6 bases and 0 bases, with 9 bases remaining between them. The CDR3 sequence is CASRARDSYNEQFF. CDR3 in DNA: TGTGCCAGCAGAGCGCGGGACTCCTACAATGAGCAGTTCTTC. Based on the CDR3 plus reference TRBV2 and TRBJ2-1, the full variable domain is EPEVTQTPSHQVTQMGQEVILRCVPISNHLYFYWYRQILGQKVEFLVSFYNNEISEKSEIFDDQFSVERPDGSNFTLKIRSTKLEDSAMYFCASRARDSYNEQFFGPGTRLTVL.

This clonotype was recorded many times. This chain connects TRBV12-3 or TRBV12-4 to TRBJ2-1; the match to TRBD1 covers 9 bases. CDR3 length: 18 residues. Trimming at V came to 5 bases and at J to 0 bases, leaving 11 bases not matched to a gene. CDR3: CASSTRTGASGSYNEQFF. CDR3 bases: TGTGCCAGCAGTACCAGGACAGGGGCATCTGGCTCCTACAATGAGCAGTTCTTC.

As concerns this clonotype: This may stem from a read error, because a much larger clone lies one nucleotide away. The chain is built from TRBV19 and TRBJ2-7, with 10 bases fitting TRBD1. The CDR3 has 17 residues. Per germline, CDR1 LNHDA and CDR2 SQIVND (reference sequence). CDR3 residues: CVSSMKGTGAVGIEQYF. DNA of the CDR3: TGTGTCAGTAGTATGAAAGGGACAGGGGCCGTGGGAATCGAGCAGTACTTC.

A few counts support this clonotype. V is TRBV19 and J is TRBJ2-1, with 7 bases fitting TRBD1. This CDR3 comprises 15 residues. The germline V gene has CDR1 LNHDA and CDR2 SQIVND (reference sequence). The V and J ends lost 6 bases and 3 bases, in that order; junction bases with no gene match: 8. For the CDR3, the DNA is TGTGCCAGTAGATCACAGGGGACCGTCTACAATGAGCAGTTCTTC. As protein: CASRSQGTVYNEQFF.

This clonotype was recorded at least ten times. CDR3 DNA sequence: TGCAGCGTTGACAGGGCGGGAAGCACCTACGAGCAGTACTTC. Its protein is CSVDRAGSTYEQYF. This chain uses TRBV29-1 with TRBJ2-7, with D possibly matching TRBD2 (6 bases). The V gene's germline CDR1 is SQVTM and CDR2 ANQGSEA. There are 14 residues in the CDR3. With 3 bases removed from V and 2 bases from J, the gap between germline ends came to 14 bases.

The genes are TRBV19 and TRBJ2-7, with 9 bases identical to TRBD2. Germline loops: CDR1 LNHDA, CDR2 SQIVND (reference sequence). The CDR3 length is 15 residues. J was trimmed by 7 bases and V by 5 bases; bases with no gene match: 12. The DNA for the CDR3 is TGTGCCAGTAGTCACGGGGCTAGCGGGACGGGTGAGCAGTACTTC. Its translation is CASSHGASGTGEQYF.

This rearrangement joins TRBV10-3 to TRBJ1-5; D gene unclear. Germline assignment: CDR1 ENHRY and CDR2 SYGVKD. The CDR3 length is 12 residues. The V and J ends lost 2 bases and 9 bases respectively, with 8 bases between them. CDR3 in amino acids: CAISEEGPPQHF. The CDR3 DNA reads as TGTGCCATCAGTGAGGAGGGTCCGCCCCAGCATTTT.

The gene calls are TRBV7-2 and TRBJ2-2; TRBD2 is a possible D gene (6 bases). Trimming left V 3 bases short and J 5 bases short, with 13 bases between. The CDR3 is 15 amino acids. The germline CDR1 and CDR2 sequences are SGHTA and FQGNSA. The CDR3 DNA reads as TGTGCCAGCAGCTTGACTAGAAGTAGGACCGGGGAGCTGTTTTTT. It codes for CASSLTRSRTGELFF. Together with reference TRBV7-2 and TRBJ2-2, the CDR3 gives the full variable domain: GAGVSQSPSNKVTEKGKDVELRCDPISGHTALYWYRQSLGQGLEFLIYFQGNSAPDKSGLPSDRFSAERTGGSVSTLTIQRTQQEDSAVYLCASSLTRSRTGELFFGEGSRLTVL.

The chain couples TRBV2 to TRBJ2-1; D may be TRBD2 (7 bases). The length of the CDR3 is 14 residues. Germline V gene data show CDR1 as SNHLY and CDR2 as FYNNEI. Trimming removed 6 bases at V and 6 bases at J, with 15 bases between. CDR3 residues: CASRWREGGNEQFF. The CDR3, as DNA: TGTGCCAGCAGGTGGAGGGAGGGGGGCAATGAGCAGTTCTTC.